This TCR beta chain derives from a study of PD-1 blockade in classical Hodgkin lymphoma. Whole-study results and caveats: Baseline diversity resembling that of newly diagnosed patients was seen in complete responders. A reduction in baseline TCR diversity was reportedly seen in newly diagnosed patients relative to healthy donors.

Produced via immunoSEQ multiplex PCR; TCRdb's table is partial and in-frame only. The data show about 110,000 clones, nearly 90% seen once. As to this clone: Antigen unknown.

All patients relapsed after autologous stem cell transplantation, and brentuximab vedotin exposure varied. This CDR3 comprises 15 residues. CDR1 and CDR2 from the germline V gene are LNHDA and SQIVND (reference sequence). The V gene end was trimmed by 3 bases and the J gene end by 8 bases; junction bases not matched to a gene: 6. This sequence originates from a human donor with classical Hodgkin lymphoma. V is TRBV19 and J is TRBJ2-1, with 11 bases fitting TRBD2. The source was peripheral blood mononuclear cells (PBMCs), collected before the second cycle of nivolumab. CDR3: CASSIGSGRAYEQFF. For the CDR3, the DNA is TGTGCCAGTAGTATTGGTAGCGGGAGGGCCTATGAGCAGTTCTTC.